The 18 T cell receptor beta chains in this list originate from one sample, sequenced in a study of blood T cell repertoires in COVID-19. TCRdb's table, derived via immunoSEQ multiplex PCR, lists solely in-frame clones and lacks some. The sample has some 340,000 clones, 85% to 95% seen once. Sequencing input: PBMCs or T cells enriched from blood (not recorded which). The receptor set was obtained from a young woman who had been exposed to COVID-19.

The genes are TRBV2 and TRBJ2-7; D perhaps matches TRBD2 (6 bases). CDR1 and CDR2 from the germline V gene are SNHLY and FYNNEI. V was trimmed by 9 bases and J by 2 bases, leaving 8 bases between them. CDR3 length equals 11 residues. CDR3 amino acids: CASTGAYEQYF. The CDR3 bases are TGTGCCAGTACGGGGGCCTACGAGCAGTACTTC. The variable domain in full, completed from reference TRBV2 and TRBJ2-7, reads EPEVTQTPSHQVTQMGQEVILRCVPISNHLYFYWYRQILGQKVEFLVSFYNNEISEKSEIFDDQFSVERPDGSNFTLKIRSTKLEDSAMYFCASTGAYEQYFGPGTRLTVT.

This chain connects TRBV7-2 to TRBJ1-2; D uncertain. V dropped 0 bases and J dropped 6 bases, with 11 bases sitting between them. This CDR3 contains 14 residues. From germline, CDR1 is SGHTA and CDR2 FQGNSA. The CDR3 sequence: CASSLAAADDGYTF. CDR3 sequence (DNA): TGTGCCAGCAGCTTAGCGGCGGCAGATGATGGCTACACCTTC.

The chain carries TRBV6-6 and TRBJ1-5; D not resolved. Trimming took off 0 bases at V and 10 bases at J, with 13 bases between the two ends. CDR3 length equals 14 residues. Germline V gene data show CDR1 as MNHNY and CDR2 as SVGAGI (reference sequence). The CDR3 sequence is CASSYSGSTEPQHF. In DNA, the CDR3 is TGTGCCAGCAGTTACTCGGGCAGTACGGAACCCCAGCATTTT.

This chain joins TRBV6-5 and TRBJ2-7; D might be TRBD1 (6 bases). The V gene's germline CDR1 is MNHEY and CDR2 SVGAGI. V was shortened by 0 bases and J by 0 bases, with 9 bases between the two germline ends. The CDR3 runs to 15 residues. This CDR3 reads CASSYSGTNSYEQYF. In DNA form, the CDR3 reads TGTGCCAGCAGTTACTCCGGGACAAACTCCTACGAGCAGTACTTC.

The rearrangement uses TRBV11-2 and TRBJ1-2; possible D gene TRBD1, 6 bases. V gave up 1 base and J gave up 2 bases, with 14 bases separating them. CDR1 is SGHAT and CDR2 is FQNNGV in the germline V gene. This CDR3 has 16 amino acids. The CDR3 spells CASSLAPGGGNYGYTF. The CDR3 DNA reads TGTGCCAGCAGCTTAGCGCCTGGGGGCGGAAACTATGGCTACACCTTC.

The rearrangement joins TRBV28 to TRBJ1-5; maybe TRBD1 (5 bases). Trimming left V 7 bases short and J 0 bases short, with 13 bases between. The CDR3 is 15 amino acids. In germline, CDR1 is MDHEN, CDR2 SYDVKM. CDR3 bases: TGTGCCAGCACGTTGTGGGGGGATAGCAATCAGCCCCAGCATTTT. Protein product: CASTLWGDSNQPQHF.

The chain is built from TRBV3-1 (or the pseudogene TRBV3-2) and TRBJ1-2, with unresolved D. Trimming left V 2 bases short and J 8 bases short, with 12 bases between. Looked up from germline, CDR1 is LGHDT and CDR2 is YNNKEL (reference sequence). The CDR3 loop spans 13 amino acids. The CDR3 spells CASSQKAGLGYTF. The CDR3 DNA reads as TGTGCCAGCAGCCAAAAGGCGGGTTTGGGCTACACCTTC.

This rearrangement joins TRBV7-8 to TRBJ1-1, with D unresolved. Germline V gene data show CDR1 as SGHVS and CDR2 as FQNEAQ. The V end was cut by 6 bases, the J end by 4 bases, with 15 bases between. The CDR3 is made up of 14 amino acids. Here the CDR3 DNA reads TGTGCCAGCAGACTCGATGTCTCGGGCACTGAAGCTTTCTTT. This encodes CASRLDVSGTEAFF.

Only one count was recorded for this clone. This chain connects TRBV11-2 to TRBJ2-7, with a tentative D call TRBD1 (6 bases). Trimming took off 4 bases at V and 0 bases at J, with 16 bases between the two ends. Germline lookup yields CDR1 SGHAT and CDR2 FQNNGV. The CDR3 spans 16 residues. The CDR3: CASSSLTGLHSYEQYF. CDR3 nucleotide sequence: TGTGCCAGCAGCTCCCTCACAGGGCTCCACTCCTACGAGCAGTACTTC.

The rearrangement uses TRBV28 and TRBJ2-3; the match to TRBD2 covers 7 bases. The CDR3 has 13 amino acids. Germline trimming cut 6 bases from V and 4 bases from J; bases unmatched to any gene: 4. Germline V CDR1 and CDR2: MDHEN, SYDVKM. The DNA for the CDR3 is TGTGCCAGCAGAGAAGGGAGGGCAGATACGCAGTATTTT. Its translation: CASREGRADTQYF.

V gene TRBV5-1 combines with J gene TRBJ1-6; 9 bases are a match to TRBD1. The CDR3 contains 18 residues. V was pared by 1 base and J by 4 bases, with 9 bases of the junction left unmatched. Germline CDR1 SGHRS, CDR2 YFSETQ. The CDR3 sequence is CASSLRTGARDYNSPLHF. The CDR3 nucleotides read TGCGCCAGCAGCTTGCGGACAGGGGCTCGGGATTATAATTCACCCCTCCACTTT. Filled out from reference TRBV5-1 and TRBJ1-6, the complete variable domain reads KAGVTQTPRYLIKTRGQQVTLSCSPISGHRSVSWYQQTPGQGLQFLFEYFSETQRNKGNFPGRFSGRQFSNSRSEMNVSTLELGDSALYLCASSLRTGARDYNSPLHFGNGTRLTVT.

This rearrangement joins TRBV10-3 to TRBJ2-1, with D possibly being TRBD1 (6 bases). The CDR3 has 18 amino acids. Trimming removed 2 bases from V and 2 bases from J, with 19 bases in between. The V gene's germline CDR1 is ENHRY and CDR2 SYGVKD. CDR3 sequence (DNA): TGTGCCATCAGTGAGAGGCCGTTCGACAGGCGTGCCTACAATGAGCAGTTCTTC. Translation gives CAISERPFDRRAYNEQFF.

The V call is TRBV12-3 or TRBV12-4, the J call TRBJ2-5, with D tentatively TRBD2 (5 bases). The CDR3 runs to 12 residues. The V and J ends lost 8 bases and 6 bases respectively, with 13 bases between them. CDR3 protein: CASAEVQKTQYF. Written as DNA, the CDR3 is TGTGCCAGCGCGGAGGTACAGAAGACCCAGTACTTC.

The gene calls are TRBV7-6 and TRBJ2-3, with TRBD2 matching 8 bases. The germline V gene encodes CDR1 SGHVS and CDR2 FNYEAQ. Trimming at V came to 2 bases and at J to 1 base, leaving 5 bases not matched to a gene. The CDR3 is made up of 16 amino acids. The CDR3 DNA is TGTGCCAGCAGCTTACGACGGGGGGGCGGCACAGATACGCAGTATTTT. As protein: CASSLRRGGGTDTQYF.

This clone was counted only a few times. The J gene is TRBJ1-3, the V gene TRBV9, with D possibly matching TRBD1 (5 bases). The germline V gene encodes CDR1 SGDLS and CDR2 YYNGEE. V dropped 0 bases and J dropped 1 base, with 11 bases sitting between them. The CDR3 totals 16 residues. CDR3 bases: TGTGCCAGCAGCGTAGCAGGGACTTTGTCTGGAAACACCATATATTTT. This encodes CASSVAGTLSGNTIYF. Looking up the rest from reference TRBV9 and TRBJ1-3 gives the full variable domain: DSGVTQTPKHLITATGQRVTLRCSPRSGDLSVYWYQQSLDQGLQFLIQYYNGEERAKGNILERFSAQQFPDLHSELNLSSLELGDSALYFCASSVAGTLSGNTIYFGEGSWLTVV.

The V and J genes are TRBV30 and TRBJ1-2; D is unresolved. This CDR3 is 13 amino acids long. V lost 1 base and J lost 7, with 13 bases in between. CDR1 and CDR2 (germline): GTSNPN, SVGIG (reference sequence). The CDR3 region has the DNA TGTGCCTGGAGTGGGTCCCCCACTGGTGGCTACACCTTC. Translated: CAWSGSPTGGYTF.

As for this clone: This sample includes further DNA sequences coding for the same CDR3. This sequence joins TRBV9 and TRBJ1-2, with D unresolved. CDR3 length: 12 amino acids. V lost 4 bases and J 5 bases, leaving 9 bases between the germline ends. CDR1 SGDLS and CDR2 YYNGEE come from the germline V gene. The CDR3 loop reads CASSTSGYGYTF. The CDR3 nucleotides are TGTGCCAGCAGCACGAGCGGGTATGGCTACACCTTC.

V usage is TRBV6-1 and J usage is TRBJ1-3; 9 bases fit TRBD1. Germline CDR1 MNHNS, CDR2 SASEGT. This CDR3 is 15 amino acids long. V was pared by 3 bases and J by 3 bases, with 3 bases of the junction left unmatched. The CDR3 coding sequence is TGTGCCAGCAGTGACGGACAGGGGTTTGGAAACACCATATATTTT. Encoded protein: CASSDGQGFGNTIYF.